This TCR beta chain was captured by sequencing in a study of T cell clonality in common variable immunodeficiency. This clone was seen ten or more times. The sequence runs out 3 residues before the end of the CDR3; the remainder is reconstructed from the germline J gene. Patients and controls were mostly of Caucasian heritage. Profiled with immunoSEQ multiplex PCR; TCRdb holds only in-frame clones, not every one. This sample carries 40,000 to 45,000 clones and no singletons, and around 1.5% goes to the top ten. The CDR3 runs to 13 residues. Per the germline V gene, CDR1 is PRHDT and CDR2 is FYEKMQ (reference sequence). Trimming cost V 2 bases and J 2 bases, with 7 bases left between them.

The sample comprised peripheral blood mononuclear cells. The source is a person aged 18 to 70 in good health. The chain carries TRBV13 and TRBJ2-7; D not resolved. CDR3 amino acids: CASSLSVTYEQYF. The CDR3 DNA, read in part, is TGTGCCAGCAGCTTATCCGTTACCTACGAG.